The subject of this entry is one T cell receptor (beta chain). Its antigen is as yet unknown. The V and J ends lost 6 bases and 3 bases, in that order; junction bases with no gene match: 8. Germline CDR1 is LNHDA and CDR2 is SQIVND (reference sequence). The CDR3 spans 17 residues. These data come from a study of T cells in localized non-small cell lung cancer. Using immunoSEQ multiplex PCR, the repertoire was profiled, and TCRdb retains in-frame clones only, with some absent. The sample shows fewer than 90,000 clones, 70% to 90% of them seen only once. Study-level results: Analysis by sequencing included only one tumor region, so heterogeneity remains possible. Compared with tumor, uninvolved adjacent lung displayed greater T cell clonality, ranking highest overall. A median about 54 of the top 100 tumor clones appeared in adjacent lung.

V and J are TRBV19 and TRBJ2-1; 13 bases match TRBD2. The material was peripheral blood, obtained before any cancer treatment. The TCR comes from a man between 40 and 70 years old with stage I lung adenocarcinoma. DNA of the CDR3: TGTGCCAGTAGCGGACTAGCGGGAGTCAACTACTACAATGAGCAGTTCTTC. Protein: CASSGLAGVNYYNEQFF.